Shown below are 22 T cell receptor beta chains from a single sample sequenced in a study of T-cell reconstitution after alpha-beta-depleted transplantation in children. The authors prepared the TCRbeta library with unique molecular identifiers. MiXCR was run by TCRdb on the PCR reads, yielding one entry per CDR3 protein. Of 490,000 or so distinct CDR3 sequences listed, around 13% are singletons. The sample in question was PBMCs from the stem cell graft donor, obtained from the stem cell graft. Receptors originate from a human donor who donated a stem cell graft to a child with combined immunodeficiency.

This clonotype was found many times. The chain employs TRBV20-1 and TRBJ2-1; a weak D match, TRBD2 (6 bases). This CDR3 contains 14 residues. The ends were cut back, 5 bases at V and 0 bases at J, with 11 bases in the middle. CDR1 and CDR2 (germline): DFQATT, SNEGSKA (reference sequence). CDR3 region: CSAGLASSYNEQFF. CDR3 sequence (DNA): TGCAGTGCTGGGCTAGCGAGCTCCTACAATGAGCAGTTCTTC.

Points on this clonotype: This could be a read error, since a much larger clone is one nucleotide away. The CDR3 bases are TGTGCCAGCAGTTTATGGGGACTCACAGATACGCAGTATTTT. Its protein is CASSLWGLTDTQYF. This chain links TRBV27 with TRBJ2-3; D perhaps matches TRBD2 (6 bases). CDR1 MNHEY and CDR2 SMNVEV come from the germline V gene (reference sequence). V gave up 1 base and J gave up 2 bases, with 7 bases separating them. The CDR3 extends over 14 amino acids.

This clonotype was detected many times. This chain connects TRBV5-5 to TRBJ1-1, with a tentative D call TRBD1 (5 bases). Trimming took off 7 bases at V and 2 bases at J, with 12 bases between the two ends. The CDR3 has 13 amino acids. Germline CDR1 SGHKS, CDR2 YYEKEE (reference sequence). The CDR3 protein is CASSPQGNTEAFF. CDR3 sequence (DNA): TGTGCCAGCTCACCGCAGGGTAACACTGAAGCTTTCTTT.

This clonotype showed up many times. The germline gene is not matched at one end of the junction; a read error may be the cause. The chain combines TRBV5-1 with TRBJ2-7; unclear D gene. The CDR3 spans 13 residues. The germline V gene encodes CDR1 SGHRS and CDR2 YFSETQ. CDR3 protein: CASSLAPSYEQYF. The CDR3, as DNA: TGTGCCAGCAGTTTAGCACCTTCCTACGAGCAGTACTTC.

The J gene is TRBJ2-2, the V gene TRBV3-1; weak D call: TRBD2 (5 bases). Germline loops: CDR1 LGHDT, CDR2 YNNKEL (reference sequence). The V and J ends lost 4 bases and 5 bases respectively, with 14 bases between them. CDR3 length equals 15 residues. The CDR3 protein is CASSRMAGGTGELFF. The CDR3, as DNA: TGTGCCAGCAGCCGGATGGCGGGTGGGACCGGGGAGCTGTTTTTT.

The V call is TRBV5-1, the J call TRBJ2-3, with D perhaps assigned TRBD1 or TRBD2 (6 bases each). Germline V lookup: CDR1 SGHRS, CDR2 YFSETQ. V was shortened by 8 bases and J by 9 bases, with 22 bases between the two germline ends. The length of the CDR3 is 14 residues. Here the CDR3 reads CASTTGADTGTQYF. In nucleotides, the CDR3 is TGCGCCAGTACCACGGGGGCCGACACGGGGACGCAGTATTTT.

The chain has TRBV5-1 and TRBJ2-7; TRBD2 agrees at 8 bases. The CDR3 sequence is 15 residues long. The trim removed 0 bases at V and 3 bases at J, leaving 5 bases unmatched. Germline CDR1 is SGHRS and CDR2 is YFSETQ. The CDR3 protein is CASSLDREGLYEQYF. The DNA for the CDR3 is TGCGCCAGCAGCTTGGACCGGGAGGGCCTCTACGAGCAGTACTTC. Together with reference TRBV5-1 and TRBJ2-7, the CDR3 gives the full variable domain: KAGVTQTPRYLIKTRGQQVTLSCSPISGHRSVSWYQQTPGQGLQFLFEYFSETQRNKGNFPGRFSGRQFSNSRSEMNVSTLELGDSALYLCASSLDREGLYEQYFGPGTRLTVT.

This clonotype has at least ten counts. This chain joins TRBV29-1 and TRBJ1-2, with D unresolved. Germline V gene data show CDR1 as SQVTM and CDR2 as ANQGSEA. Trimming took 4 bases from V and 7 from J, leaving 13 bases between them. This CDR3 contains 12 residues. CDR3 bases: TGCAGCGTTGCATATTCTATGGCTGGCTACACCTTC. Amino acids: CSVAYSMAGYTF.

A few counts support this clonotype. This chain connects TRBV6-4 to TRBJ2-2; no firm D call. V was cut by 2 bases and J by 1 base, with 5 bases left in between. There are 14 residues in the CDR3. Germline-derived CDR1 and CDR2 are MRHNA and SNTAGT. The CDR3 region is CASSDTVNTGELFF. The DNA for the CDR3 is TGTGCCAGCAGTGACACGGTGAACACCGGGGAGCTGTTTTTT.

This clonotype has more than one count but fewer than ten. The V call is TRBV3-1, the J call TRBJ1-6; 9 bases map to TRBD1. The CDR3 covers 15 residues. V lost 4 bases and J lost 7; bases outside the gene matches: 5. CDR1 and CDR2 (germline): LGHDT, YNNKEL (reference sequence). Written as DNA, the CDR3 is TGTGCCAGCAGCCCCCGGGACAGGGAGAATTCACCCCTCCACTTT. Translated: CASSPRDRENSPLHF. The variable domain in full, with the rest retrieved from reference TRBV3-1 and TRBJ1-6, is DTAVSQTPKYLVTQMGNDKSIKCEQNLGHDTMYWYKQDSKKFLKIMFSYNNKELIINETVPNRFSPKSPDKAHLNLHINSLELGDSAVYFCASSPRDRENSPLHFGNGTRLTVT.

In this sample, this clonotype turned up once. The V gene is TRBV24-1, the J gene TRBJ2-2; D may be TRBD1 or TRBD2 (5 bases each). The CDR3 is 17 residues long. Germline V CDR1 and CDR2: KGHDR, SFDVKD. Trimming removed 0 bases at V and 1 base at J, with 11 bases between. The CDR3 region has the DNA TGTGCCACCAGTGATTTGCTGGGGACCGGGAACACCGGGGAGCTGTTTTTT. This encodes CATSDLLGTGNTGELFF.

This clonotype was seen ten or more times. The gene calls are TRBV27 and TRBJ2-5, with TRBD1 as a possible D gene (6 bases). From germline, CDR1 is MNHEY and CDR2 SMNVEV (reference sequence). The V end was cut by 4 bases, the J end by 2 bases, with 11 bases between. The CDR3 sequence is 14 residues long. The CDR3 bases are TGTGCCAGCAGTTCGCTCGGACAGCAAGAGACCCAGTACTTC. It encodes CASSSLGQQETQYF.

Ten or more counts support this clonotype. The chain has TRBV29-1 and TRBJ2-1; D is unresolved. This CDR3 spans 12 amino acids. The V gene lost 1 base and the J gene lost 5 bases, with 6 bases spanning the gap. From germline, CDR1 is SQVTM and CDR2 ANQGSEA. The CDR3 DNA is TGCAGCGTTGAAGGTAATGACAATGAGCAGTTCTTC. This translates into CSVEGNDNEQFF.

The table lists this clonotype with a few counts. This rearrangement joins TRBV10-3 to TRBJ2-1; the match to TRBD2 covers 13 bases. The CDR3 is 15 residues long. Trimming at V came to 6 bases and at J to 9 bases, leaving 8 bases not matched to a gene. CDR1 ENHRY and CDR2 SYGVKD come from the germline V gene. CDR3 amino acids: CAIRDPGLAGREQFF. CDR3 DNA: TGTGCCATCAGGGATCCGGGACTAGCGGGGCGTGAGCAGTTCTTC.

This clonotype was seen a handful of times. V usage is TRBV7-2 and J usage is TRBJ2-3; D is uncertain. The CDR3 contains 14 residues. Trimming cost V 6 bases and J 1 base, with 11 bases left between them. Germline lookup yields CDR1 SGHTA and CDR2 FQGNSA. CDR3 region: CASRIGFRTDTQYF. The CDR3 DNA sequence: TGTGCCAGCAGAATAGGTTTTCGCACAGATACGCAGTATTTT.

This clonotype was found a few times. This chain joins TRBV7-2 and TRBJ2-1, with D hard to call. This CDR3 spans 14 amino acids. Germline assignment: CDR1 SGHTA and CDR2 FQGNSA. V was shortened by 5 bases and J by 3 bases, with 11 bases between the two germline ends. The CDR3 here is CASSPPAYYNEQFF. In nucleotides, the CDR3 is TGTGCCAGCAGCCCACCTGCTTACTACAATGAGCAGTTCTTC.

This clonotype was recorded a few times. The chain links TRBV5-4 to TRBJ2-5; 8 bases are shared with TRBD1. The CDR3 loop spans 14 amino acids. Germline assignment: CDR1 SGHNT and CDR2 YYREEE (reference sequence). After removal of 0 bases from V and 3 bases from J, the junction contained 1 base not matched to a gene. Here the CDR3 reads CASSLDRGKETQYF. The CDR3 DNA reads TGTGCCAGCAGCTTGGACAGGGGGAAAGAGACCCAGTACTTC.

This clonotype was detected only a few times. The rearrangement joins TRBV7-2 to TRBJ2-5, with D possibly being TRBD1 (5 bases). The germline CDR1 and CDR2 sequences are SGHTA and FQGNSA. The V end was cut by 3 bases, the J end by 8 bases, with 22 bases between. The CDR3 has 16 amino acids. The CDR3 DNA is TGTGCCAGCAGCTTGGCCTCGTGGGGCGGAGTAGAAACCCAGTACTTC. This gives the protein CASSLASWGGVETQYF.

This clonotype was observed a few times. This sequence joins TRBV3-1 and TRBJ2-5; tentatively, D is TRBD1 or TRBD2 (5 bases each). Germline values: CDR1 LGHDT, CDR2 YNNKEL (reference sequence). V lost 1 base, J lost 5 bases, and 8 bases lay in between. The CDR3 is 13 residues long. The DNA for the CDR3 is TGTGCCAGCAGCCAAGGAGGGGCGGAGACCCAGTACTTC. It is translated as CASSQGGAETQYF.

This chain links TRBV20-1 with TRBJ2-1, with 12 bases aligning to TRBD2. The germline V gene encodes CDR1 DFQATT and CDR2 SNEGSKA (reference sequence). The length of the CDR3 is 15 residues. The J segment lost 5 bases and the V segment lost 5 bases, leaving 7 bases of the junction unmatched. The CDR3 coding sequence is TGCAGTGCTGACAGACTAGCGGGAGCCAACAATGAGCAGTTCTTC. Its protein product is CSADRLAGANNEQFF.

This clonotype showed up just a few times. The chain carries TRBV7-2 and TRBJ2-5, with D possibly being TRBD2 (5 bases). The CDR3 is 16 amino acids. The V and J ends lost 5 bases and 0 bases respectively, with 16 bases between them. CDR1 and CDR2 (germline): SGHTA, FQGNSA. The CDR3 here is CASSPRGLSYQETQYF. In DNA, the CDR3 is TGTGCCAGCAGCCCAAGAGGACTCTCGTACCAAGAGACCCAGTACTTC. The full variable domain, completed using reference TRBV7-2 and TRBJ2-5, is GAGVSQSPSNKVTEKGKDVELRCDPISGHTALYWYRQSLGQGLEFLIYFQGNSAPDKSGLPSDRFSAERTGGSVSTLTIQRTQQEDSAVYLCASSPRGLSYQETQYFGPGTRLLVL.

The table lists this clonotype with many counts. The chain employs TRBV20-1 and TRBJ2-7; D possibly corresponds to TRBD1 (6 bases). This CDR3 contains 12 residues. Germline loops: CDR1 DFQATT, CDR2 SNEGSKA (reference sequence). Trimming cost V 6 bases and J 2 bases, with 11 bases left between them. CDR3 in amino acids: CSATWTAYEQYF. The CDR3 nucleotides are TGCAGTGCAACATGGACAGCCTACGAGCAGTACTTC.